Listed below are T cell receptor beta chains from one sample, sequenced in a study of CD8+ T cells in alopecia areata. Sequenced by immunoSEQ multiplex PCR; TCRdb stores in-frame clones only, minus some. The sample has about 140,000 clones, around 83% seen once. Specimen: CD8+ T cells sorted from blood, collected at week 4, from a patient treated with tofacitinib. These receptors originate from a human donor with alopecia areata. CDR3s include the opening cysteine and the closing phenylalanine or tryptophan. The D gene is left open where the match is weak. The size field is filled for only some rows; it gives once, few, many or a size class.

CDR3nt: TGTGCCAGCAGTGAAGGGGCTCCCACTTTCTACTACGAGCAGTACTTC
CDR3aa: CASSEGAPTFYYEQYF
j_gene: TRBJ2-7
d_gene: NA
abundance: NA
v_gene: TRBV6-1

CDR3nt: TGTGCCAGCAGCTTAGGGAGACAGGCCTACGAGCAGTACTTC
CDR3aa: CASSLGRQAYEQYF
j_gene: TRBJ2-7
d_gene: NA
abundance: NA
v_gene: TRBV7-8

CDR3nt: TGTGCTAGCAGCTTAACCCAGGGTCCTGGAAACACCATATATTTT
CDR3aa: CASSLTQGPGNTIYF
j_gene: TRBJ1-3
d_gene: NA
abundance: once
v_gene: TRBV7-7

CDR3nt: TGCGCCAGCAGCCTCGGGCGGGGGAGCTACGAGCAGTACTTC
CDR3aa: CASSLGRGSYEQYF
j_gene: TRBJ2-7
d_gene: TRBD2
abundance: NA
v_gene: TRBV4-1

CDR3nt: TGTGCCAGCAGCCAAGATATGAGAGGGGGGCCGAATCAGCCCCAGCATTTT
CDR3aa: CASSQDMRGGPNQPQHF
j_gene: TRBJ1-5
d_gene: NA
abundance: NA
v_gene: TRBV4-2

CDR3nt: TGCGCCAGCAGCCCATTGGACAGACTGAACACTGAAGCTTTCTTT
CDR3aa: CASSPLDRLNTEAFF
j_gene: TRBJ1-1
d_gene: NA
abundance: NA
v_gene: TRBV5-1

CDR3nt: TGCAGCGCCAGCACTGAAGCTTTCTTT
CDR3aa: CSASTEAFF
j_gene: TRBJ1-1
d_gene: NA
abundance: NA
v_gene: TRBV29-1

CDR3nt: TGTGCCAGCAGCTTATCCGGGGGGACGAACACTGAAGCTTTCTTT
CDR3aa: CASSLSGGTNTEAFF
j_gene: TRBJ1-1
d_gene: NA
abundance: NA
v_gene: TRBV7-9

CDR3nt: TGTGCCAGCAGCCAAGATCACAGAGGTCCAGCGGGAGTCTCCGGGGAGCTGTTTTTT
CDR3aa: CASSQDHRGPAGVSGELFF
j_gene: TRBJ2-2
d_gene: TRBD2
abundance: NA
v_gene: TRBV4-2

CDR3nt: TGTGCCAGCAGCTTTTCCAGGGTTACCTATGGCTACACCTTC
CDR3aa: CASSFSRVTYGYTF
j_gene: TRBJ1-2
d_gene: NA
abundance: once
v_gene: TRBV5-6

CDR3nt: TGCAGCGGCTATACAGGGATGAACACTGAAGCTTTCTTT
CDR3aa: CSGYTGMNTEAFF
j_gene: TRBJ1-1
d_gene: NA
abundance: NA
v_gene: TRBV29-1

CDR3nt: TGTGCCAGCAGCGTATCACAGGGTGAAAAACTGTTTTTT
CDR3aa: CASSVSQGEKLFF
j_gene: TRBJ1-4
d_gene: NA
abundance: NA
v_gene: TRBV9

CDR3nt: TGCGCCAGCAGCTTGCTAGAACAAGAGACCCAGTACTTC
CDR3aa: CASSLLEQETQYF
j_gene: TRBJ2-5
d_gene: NA
abundance: NA
v_gene: TRBV5-1

CDR3nt: TGCGCCAGCAGCTTGAGTGGACAATTGGATGAGCAGTTCTTC
CDR3aa: CASSLSGQLDEQFF
j_gene: TRBJ2-1
d_gene: NA
abundance: NA
v_gene: TRBV5-1

CDR3nt: TGTGCCAGTAGCGGGGATACGCAGTATTTT
CDR3aa: CASSGDTQYF
j_gene: TRBJ2-3
d_gene: TRBD2
abundance: NA
v_gene: TRBV6-5

CDR3nt: TGTGCCAGCAGTTTAATAGCGGGAGGATCGGATGAGCAGTTCTTC
CDR3aa: CASSLIAGGSDEQFF
j_gene: TRBJ2-1
d_gene: TRBD2
abundance: few
v_gene: TRBV27

CDR3nt: TGTGCCGGCCACTCGGGGATCCTCAATCAGCCCCAGCATTTT
CDR3aa: CAGHSGILNQPQHF
j_gene: TRBJ1-5
d_gene: NA
abundance: NA
v_gene: TRBV19

CDR3nt: TGTGCCAGCAGCCGGGTGGGAGAATTAATGCCCCAGCATTTT
CDR3aa: CASSRVGELMPQHF
j_gene: TRBJ1-5
d_gene: NA
abundance: NA
v_gene: TRBV5-6

CDR3nt: TGTGCCTGGGAGACCACAGGGAGCTCCTACAATGAGCAGTTCTTC
CDR3aa: CAWETTGSSYNEQFF
j_gene: TRBJ2-1
d_gene: NA
abundance: NA
v_gene: TRBV30

CDR3nt: TGCAGCGTTGACGGCAGTCCCTACGAGCAGTACTTC
CDR3aa: CSVDGSPYEQYF
j_gene: TRBJ2-7
d_gene: NA
abundance: NA
v_gene: TRBV29-1

CDR3nt: TGCAGCGTTGGACAGGGAAACACTGAAGCTTTCTTT
CDR3aa: CSVGQGNTEAFF
j_gene: TRBJ1-1
d_gene: TRBD1
abundance: NA
v_gene: TRBV29-1

CDR3nt: TGCAGCGTTCTCCCGGTAACCAGCTCCTACGAGCAGTACTTC
CDR3aa: CSVLPVTSSYEQYF
j_gene: TRBJ2-7
d_gene: NA
abundance: NA
v_gene: TRBV29-1

CDR3nt: TGTGCCTGGAGTGTACGCCAGGGGACAGACGAGCAGTACTTC
CDR3aa: CAWSVRQGTDEQYF
j_gene: TRBJ2-7
d_gene: TRBD1
abundance: NA
v_gene: TRBV30

CDR3nt: TGCAGCGCGACGGGGCGGGTTGGCGAGCAGTACTTC
CDR3aa: CSATGRVGEQYF
j_gene: TRBJ2-7
d_gene: NA
abundance: NA
v_gene: TRBV29-1

CDR3nt: TGTGCCAGCACTGGGGCGGGACAGCCAACTAACTATGGCTACACCTTC
CDR3aa: CASTGAGQPTNYGYTF
j_gene: TRBJ1-2
d_gene: TRBD1
abundance: NA
v_gene: TRBV7-9

CDR3nt: TGCAGCGCTCTACCACAGGGGGGCTACGAGCAGTACTTC
CDR3aa: CSALPQGGYEQYF
j_gene: TRBJ2-7
d_gene: TRBD1
abundance: NA
v_gene: TRBV29-1

CDR3nt: TGTGCTAGTGGGATGGGACTAGACGCTGGTGAGCAGTTCTTC
CDR3aa: CASGMGLDAGEQFF
j_gene: TRBJ2-1
d_gene: TRBD2
abundance: NA
v_gene: TRBV12-5

CDR3nt: TGTGCCAGCAGCTGGGGGGACACTCTCAACACTGAAGCTTTCTTT
CDR3aa: CASSWGDTLNTEAFF
j_gene: TRBJ1-1
d_gene: NA
abundance: NA
v_gene: TRBV5-4

CDR3nt: TGTGCCAGCTACGACAGTCCAACCGGGGAGCTGTTTTTT
CDR3aa: CASYDSPTGELFF
j_gene: TRBJ2-2
d_gene: NA
abundance: NA
v_gene: TRBV18

CDR3nt: TGCAGCGTTTTCTCCTCGGCGGCCTCAGACAGGGCTGAAGGTGGGGCCAACGTCCTGACTTTC
CDR3aa: CSVFSSAASDRAEGGANVLTF
j_gene: TRBJ2-6
d_gene: TRBD1
abundance: NA
v_gene: TRBV29-1

CDR3nt: TGTGCCAGCAGCTCCCGGTCGTCAGGGGGCTTAGCCTACGAGCAGTACTTC
CDR3aa: CASSSRSSGGLAYEQYF
j_gene: TRBJ2-7
d_gene: TRBD1
abundance: NA
v_gene: TRBV7-9

CDR3nt: TGTGCCAGCATCCCCCAGGACCAAGAGACCCAGTACTTC
CDR3aa: CASIPQDQETQYF
j_gene: TRBJ2-5
d_gene: NA
abundance: NA
v_gene: TRBV7-9

CDR3nt: TGTGCCAGCAGTTCACCACAGACAGGGGTTGATGAGCAGTTCTTC
CDR3aa: CASSSPQTGVDEQFF
j_gene: TRBJ2-1
d_gene: TRBD1
abundance: once
v_gene: TRBV27

CDR3nt: TGTGCCAGCAGCTTAGATGCCTGGGGGCCACCCCACACAGATACGCAGTATTTT
CDR3aa: CASSLDAWGPPHTDTQYF
j_gene: TRBJ2-3
d_gene: NA
abundance: NA
v_gene: TRBV11-2

CDR3nt: TGCAGCGCCCAAAGCGGGACGAGAAACTACGAGCAGTACTTC
CDR3aa: CSAQSGTRNYEQYF
j_gene: TRBJ2-7
d_gene: TRBD2
abundance: NA
v_gene: TRBV29-1

CDR3nt: TGCAGCGTTGATGGGGTAGACGGGACACCTTGGGAGCAGTACTTC
CDR3aa: CSVDGVDGTPWEQYF
j_gene: TRBJ2-7
d_gene: NA
abundance: NA
v_gene: TRBV29-1

CDR3nt: TGTGCCAGCACACAAAGCCCCTACAATGAGCAGTTCTTC
CDR3aa: CASTQSPYNEQFF
j_gene: TRBJ2-1
d_gene: NA
abundance: NA
v_gene: TRBV27

CDR3nt: TGTGCCACCAGCAGAGTCCGCCAGGGCTACAATGAGCAGTTCTTC
CDR3aa: CATSRVRQGYNEQFF
j_gene: TRBJ2-1
d_gene: NA
abundance: NA
v_gene: TRBV15

CDR3nt: TGTGCCAGTAGTCCCGGTCCTAATCGGGAGCAGTACTTC
CDR3aa: CASSPGPNREQYF
j_gene: TRBJ2-7
d_gene: NA
abundance: NA
v_gene: TRBV19

CDR3nt: TGTGCCAGCAGTTACTTAATCCGGGACAGCTACGAGCAGTACTTC
CDR3aa: CASSYLIRDSYEQYF
j_gene: TRBJ2-7
d_gene: TRBD1
abundance: once
v_gene: TRBV6-6

CDR3nt: TGCAGCGTTGAGCCTCAGGGGATAGGAGAAAACATTCAGTACTTC
CDR3aa: CSVEPQGIGENIQYF
j_gene: TRBJ2-4
d_gene: NA
abundance: once
v_gene: TRBV29-1

CDR3nt: TGTGCCAGCAGTTTTGGGAGCACAGATACGCAGTATTTT
CDR3aa: CASSFGSTDTQYF
j_gene: TRBJ2-3
d_gene: NA
abundance: NA
v_gene: TRBV27

CDR3nt: TGCGCCAGCAGCCAAATCGGGAGAAAGTCCTACGAGCAGTACTTC
CDR3aa: CASSQIGRKSYEQYF
j_gene: TRBJ2-7
d_gene: NA
abundance: once
v_gene: TRBV4-1

CDR3nt: TGCGCCAGCAGCTTGGATACGGGACACTATGGCTACACCTTC
CDR3aa: CASSLDTGHYGYTF
j_gene: TRBJ1-2
d_gene: NA
abundance: NA
v_gene: TRBV5-1

CDR3nt: TGTGCCAGCAGCTTAGCTGGAGATACGCAGTATTTT
CDR3aa: CASSLAGDTQYF
j_gene: TRBJ2-3
d_gene: NA
abundance: once
v_gene: TRBV11-2

CDR3nt: TGTGCCAGCAGCCTCGGTTCCCTCTATGGCTACACCTTC
CDR3aa: CASSLGSLYGYTF
j_gene: TRBJ1-2
d_gene: NA
abundance: once
v_gene: TRBV14

CDR3nt: TGTGCCACCAGCAGAGACCGACAGGGGGGGGAGACCCAGTACTTC
CDR3aa: CATSRDRQGGETQYF
j_gene: TRBJ2-5
d_gene: TRBD1
abundance: NA
v_gene: TRBV15

CDR3nt: TGCAGCGTTGAAGGGAGGGAAAAACTGTTTTTT
CDR3aa: CSVEGREKLFF
j_gene: TRBJ1-4
d_gene: NA
abundance: NA
v_gene: TRBV29-1

CDR3nt: TGTGCCAGTAGCCCCGGGAGCTACGAGCAGTACTTC
CDR3aa: CASSPGSYEQYF
j_gene: TRBJ2-7
d_gene: NA
abundance: NA
v_gene: TRBV19

CDR3nt: TGCAGCGTTGAGACTAATGAGCAGTTCTTC
CDR3aa: CSVETNEQFF
j_gene: TRBJ2-1
d_gene: NA
abundance: NA
v_gene: TRBV29-1

CDR3nt: TGTGCCATCAGTGAGTTAGCGGGAGGGCTGCGCGACAATGAGCAGTTCTTC
CDR3aa: CAISELAGGLRDNEQFF
j_gene: TRBJ2-1
d_gene: TRBD2
abundance: few
v_gene: TRBV10-3

CDR3nt: TGCGCCAGCAGCCCAATACCCCTCAGCGAGATCACAGATACGCAGTATTTT
CDR3aa: CASSPIPLSEITDTQYF
j_gene: TRBJ2-3
d_gene: NA
abundance: NA
v_gene: TRBV5-1

CDR3nt: TGTGCCAGCAGCTTAGAGGGGGGTCAGCCCCAGCATTTT
CDR3aa: CASSLEGGQPQHF
j_gene: TRBJ1-5
d_gene: NA
abundance: NA
v_gene: TRBV7-9

CDR3nt: TGTGCCTGGAGTGGGGACTTTGCAGACAGGGGTGTCGAGACCCAGTACTTC
CDR3aa: CAWSGDFADRGVETQYF
j_gene: TRBJ2-5
d_gene: TRBD1
abundance: NA
v_gene: TRBV30

CDR3nt: TGCGCCAGCAGCCAAGGACAGGGGGCAAATGAGCAGTTCTTC
CDR3aa: CASSQGQGANEQFF
j_gene: TRBJ2-1
d_gene: TRBD1
abundance: NA
v_gene: TRBV4-1

CDR3nt: TGTGCCAGCAGCCCCTGGGACAGGGGCAATGGCTACACCTTC
CDR3aa: CASSPWDRGNGYTF
j_gene: TRBJ1-2
d_gene: TRBD1
abundance: NA
v_gene: TRBV5-4

CDR3nt: TGTGCCAGCAGGACAACAGGCAATGAGCAGTTCTTC
CDR3aa: CASRTTGNEQFF
j_gene: TRBJ2-1
d_gene: NA
abundance: NA
v_gene: TRBV13